This TCR beta chain is drawn from a study of T-cell reconstitution after alpha-beta-depleted transplantation in children. The CDR3 runs 11 residues. Germline V gene data show CDR1 as MNHEY and CDR2 as SVGAGI. The ends were cut back, 11 bases at V and 0 bases at J, with 7 bases in the middle. TCRbeta library preparation incorporated unique molecular identifiers. TCRdb redid the calling of the PCR reads with MiXCR, one entry per CDR3 protein. In the table there are 550,000 to 600,000 distinct CDR3 sequences, about 23% of which are singletons. Overall study findings and caveats: Surviving thymic progenitors and recipient T cells were the source of high TCRbeta diversity at day 60 in some patients. T-cell counts and diversity at one year post-transplant came mainly from newly produced T cells. The study reportedly traced alpha-beta T cells about two months after transplant to several hundred expanded graft clones.

Concerning this clonotype itself: Its matching antigen is unknown.

The chain uses TRBV6-5 and TRBJ1-1; D call uncertain. Sequencing was performed on PBMCs, mostly from graft donor cells, taken 360 days after TCRalphabeta/CD19-depleted stem cell transplant. The clonotype originates from a boy younger than two who had a stem cell transplant for acute myeloid leukemia, so the T cells may come from the graft donor. CDR3 amino acids: CACGLNTEAFF. DNA of the CDR3: TGTGCCTGCGGGCTGAACACTGAAGCTTTCTTT.